The clone carrying this TCR beta chain appeared a single time. This entry belongs to a study of OX40 agonist ivuxolimab in advanced cancers. V trimming: 1 base; J trimming: 6 bases; junction bases outside the gene matches: 3. Germline CDR1 SGHTA, CDR2 FQGNSA. This CDR3 region has 14 residues. Libraries were prepared by immunoSEQ multiplex PCR; TCRdb keeps only in-frame clonotypes and omits some of them. The sample yields tens of thousands of clones, approximately 84% seen once. V is TRBV7-2 and J is TRBJ1-5; TRBD1 aligns across 7 bases. This clonotype was sampled from an adult with an advanced solid tumor such as melanoma, head and neck, liver or kidney cancer. The specimen was CD4+ or CD8+ T cells sorted from blood, collected in a trial of the OX40 agonist ivuxolimab. The CDR3 spells CASSLEQGGQPQHF. The CDR3 DNA reads as TGTGCCAGCAGCTTAGAGCAGGGGGGTCAGCCCCAGCATTTT.